The T cell receptor (beta chain) described here comes from a study of identical twins. This clonotype was counted at least ten times. Using its own MiXCR run on the 5' RACE reads, TCRdb lists one record per CDR3 protein. This repertoire shows 450,000 or so distinct CDR3 sequences, approximately 25% found once; its top ten account for about 2.7%. Per the germline V gene, CDR1 is SGHRS and CDR2 is YFSETQ. This CDR3 contains 14 residues. Trimming removed 1 base from V and 10 bases from J; junction bases left unmatched: 8. Another study also made use of these data, one on T cells expressing NK-cell markers.

The sequence derives from a woman younger than 30 in good health. The specimen was CD4+ T cells sorted from blood. This chain connects TRBV5-1 to TRBJ2-1; TRBD2 aligns across 7 bases. The CDR3 protein is CASSLRSRREEQFF. As DNA, the CDR3 is TGCGCCAGCAGCTTGAGGAGTAGGCGGGAGGAGCAGTTCTTC.